One sample yielded the 9 T cell receptor beta chains listed below, sequenced in a study of blood T cell repertoires in COVID-19. Measured with immunoSEQ multiplex PCR; TCRdb has only the in-frame clones, and not every one. The sample yields roughly 150,000 clones, 80% seen once. Sequencing was done on a sample of peripheral blood. The receptors derive from a woman in her forties or fifties with acute or convalescent COVID-19.

The chain links TRBV24-1 to TRBJ1-6; D is ambiguous. Germline CDR1 and CDR2: KGHDR and SFDVKD. V was trimmed by 3 bases and J by 10 bases, leaving 9 bases between them. CDR3 length: 13 amino acids. The CDR3 here is CATSDGFGSPLHF. The CDR3 bases are TGTGCCACCAGTGATGGCTTCGGGTCACCCCTCCACTTT.

This chain joins TRBV5-1 and TRBJ1-1; D not resolved. Germline V gene lookup returns CDR1 SGHRS and CDR2 YFSETQ. This CDR3 is built from 13 residues. V lost 4 bases and J 11 bases, leaving 18 bases between the germline ends. CDR3 loop: CASSDQASTAAFF. The CDR3 coding sequence is TGCGCCAGCAGCGACCAAGCATCGACTGCGGCTTTCTTT.

Remarks on this clone: Sequence at one end of the junction differs from germline and may be a read error. The CDR3 spells CASSVQDTPRNF. The CDR3 DNA reads TGTGCCAGCAGCGTTCAGGACACCCCCAGGAATTTT. The chain combines TRBV7-9 with TRBJ1-5; tentative D call: TRBD1 (5 bases). From germline, CDR1 is SEHNR and CDR2 FQNEAQ (reference sequence). The CDR3 runs 12 residues.

This clone occurred once. This sequence joins TRBV5-4 and TRBJ1-5, with 7 bases fitting TRBD1. The V segment lost 4 bases and the J segment 1 base; nucleotides outside the gene matches: 5. The CDR3 has 15 residues. Per the germline V gene, CDR1 is SGHNT and CDR2 is YYREEE (reference sequence). The CDR3 spells CASSIGGKSNQPQHF. CDR3 in DNA: TGTGCCAGCAGCATAGGGGGCAAGAGCAATCAGCCCCAGCATTTT. The whole variable domain, filled in from reference TRBV5-4 and TRBJ1-5, reads ETGVTQSPTHLIKTRGQQVTLRCSSQSGHNTVSWYQQALGQGPQFIFQYYREEENGRGNFPPRFSGLQFPNYSSELNVNALELDDSALYLCASSIGGKSNQPQHFGDGTRLSIL.

The V and J genes are TRBV27 and TRBJ1-2, with 8 bases lining up with TRBD1. V gave up 6 bases and J gave up 4 bases; unmatched junction bases: 4. CDR3 length equals 13 residues. Germline values: CDR1 MNHEY, CDR2 SMNVEV (reference sequence). Here the CDR3 DNA reads TGTGCCAGCAGCGTAACAGGGGGCTATGGCTACACCTTC. As protein: CASSVTGGYGYTF.

This rearrangement joins TRBV1 to TRBJ2-1; TRBD2 is the table's D call, not checked against the DNA. TRBV1 is shown as a pseudogene. This CDR3 spans 14 amino acids. CDR3 protein: CTSTSGGPEDEQFF. As DNA, the CDR3 is TGCACCAGCACTAGCGGGGGTCCCGAGGATGAGCAGTTCTTC.

This clone was observed a handful of times. This rearrangement joins TRBV7-2 to TRBJ1-5; TRBD1 is a possible D gene (6 bases). This CDR3 comprises 15 residues. Germline V lookup: CDR1 SGHTA, CDR2 FQGNSA. V lost 3 bases, J lost 6 bases, and 15 bases lay in between. The DNA for the CDR3 is TGTGCCAGCAGCTTTCGGGGGCGCGGGAGTCAGCCCCAGCATTTT. Translation: CASSFRGRGSQPQHF.

A few counts support this clone. V and J are TRBV7-3 and TRBJ1-1, with no clear D. Trimming removed 0 bases from V and 1 base from J, with 6 bases in between. Looked up from germline, CDR1 is SGHTA and CDR2 is FQGTGA. CDR3 length: 14 amino acids. In DNA, the CDR3 is TGTGCCAGCAGCTTAACGGCGGGGAACACTGAAGCTTTCTTT. Translated: CASSLTAGNTEAFF.

The J gene is TRBJ2-5, the V gene TRBV7-2; the match to TRBD2 covers 12 bases. V trimming: 4 bases; J trimming: 5 bases; junction bases outside the gene matches: 5. This CDR3 has 15 amino acids. Germline V gene data show CDR1 as SGHTA and CDR2 as FQGNSA. In DNA, the CDR3 is TGTGCCAGCAGCTCCATACTAGCGGGGGGTGAGACCCAGTACTTC. The encoded protein is CASSSILAGGETQYF.